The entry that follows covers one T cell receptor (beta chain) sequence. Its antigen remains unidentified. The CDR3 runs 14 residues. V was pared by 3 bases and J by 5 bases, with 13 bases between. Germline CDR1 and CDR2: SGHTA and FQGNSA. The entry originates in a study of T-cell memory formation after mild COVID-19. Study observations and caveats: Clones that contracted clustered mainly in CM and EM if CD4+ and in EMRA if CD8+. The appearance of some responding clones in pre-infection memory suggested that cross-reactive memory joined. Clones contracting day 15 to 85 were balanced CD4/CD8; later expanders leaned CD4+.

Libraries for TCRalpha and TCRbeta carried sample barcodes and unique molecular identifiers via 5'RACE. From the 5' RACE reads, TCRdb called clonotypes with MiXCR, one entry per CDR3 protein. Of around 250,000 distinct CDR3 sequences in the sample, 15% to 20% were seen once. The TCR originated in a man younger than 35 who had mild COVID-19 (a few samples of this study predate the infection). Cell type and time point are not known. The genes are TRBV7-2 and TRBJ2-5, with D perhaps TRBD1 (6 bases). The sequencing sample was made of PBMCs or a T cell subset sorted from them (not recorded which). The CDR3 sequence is CASSFVDSAETQYF. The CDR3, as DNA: TGTGCCAGCAGCTTTGTGGACAGTGCGGAGACCCAGTACTTC.